This T cell receptor (beta chain) emerged from a study of cytomegalovirus exposure and HLA in healthy donors. Study-wide background: Drawn from HLA-typed donors, about 85 million unique TCRs were held in an early data release. Whole-study findings and limits: In a later analysis, an Asian-associated ancestry cluster reportedly showed fewer N-insertions than the approximately 620-donor mean.

This PCR relied on a set of 60 Vbeta primers and 13 Jbeta primers. TCRdb keeps only in-frame clones here, not all; method: immunoSEQ multiplex PCR. The sample lists approximately 100,000 clones, roughly 70% occurring once. On this clone: Its specificity is not known.

The CDR3 totals 15 residues. V lost 4 bases to trimming and J lost 6 bases; unmatched junction nucleotides: 11. CDR1 SGHRS and CDR2 YFSETQ come from the germline V gene. Sample: PBMCs. This chain connects TRBV5-1 to TRBJ2-7, with 9 nucleotides matching TRBD2. The TCR originated in a male donor in good health and CMV-seronegative. This CDR3 reads CASSRNSGSSAEQYF. The CDR3 DNA follows: TGCGCCAGCAGCCGAAATAGCGGGAGTTCTGCCGAGCAGTACTTC.